This TCR beta chain was identified in a study of shared clonotypes between healthy human individuals. Measured with immunoSEQ multiplex PCR; TCRdb has only the in-frame clones, and not every one. The sample contains about a million clones, approximately 72% of which appear only once. Trimming shortened V by 3 bases and J by 10 bases, and 22 bases separated the two germline ends. Germline lookup yields CDR1 SGDLS and CDR2 YYNGEE. This CDR3 comprises 15 residues. Material: memory CD4+ T cells sorted from blood. The subset denotes: CD45RA-negative fraction. This clonotype was obtained from a man between 18 and 29 years old in good health. This chain joins TRBV9 and TRBJ1-2, with TRBD1 as a possible D gene (6 bases). The CDR3 sequence: CASSGTLTGYYDYTF. CDR3 coding DNA: TGTGCCAGCAGCGGGACCCTGACAGGCTACTACGACTACACCTTC. The whole variable domain, remainder taken from reference TRBV9 and TRBJ1-2, is DSGVTQTPKHLITATGQRVTLRCSPRSGDLSVYWYQQSLDQGLQFLIQYYNGEERAKGNILERFSAQQFPDLHSELNLSSLELGDSALYFCASSGTLTGYYDYTFGSGTRLTVV.